This TCR beta chain was identified during a study of T cell responses to AZD1222 COVID-19 vaccine. Method: immunoSEQ multiplex PCR; TCRdb's copy keeps in-frame clones and lacks some. The sample carries some 86,000 clones, over 75% recorded once. With 3 bases removed from V and 8 bases from J, the gap between germline ends came to 19 bases. The CDR3 extends over 15 amino acids. Germline V gene data show CDR1 as KGHSH and CDR2 as LQKENI. The chain employs TRBV18 and TRBJ1-2; no firm D call. The sequence was collected from an adult who received the AZD1222 COVID-19 vaccine. This material consisted of peripheral blood, taken 28 days after the second AZD1222 dose. CDR3 sequence reads: CASSPLARPKGGYTF. As DNA, the CDR3 is TGTGCCAGCTCACCTTTAGCTAGGCCTAAAGGGGGCTACACCTTC.